The clone carrying this TCR beta chain came up many times. Its antigen is as yet unknown. All patients were untreated before thyroid surgery. In the original analysis: Construction of a distant-metastasis classifier for papillary thyroid cancer relied on CDR3 differences across clinicopathological groups. Through MiXCR, TCRdb re-clonotyped the PCR reads. The V and J calls shown here were made by TCRdb, not taken from the authors' results. The profile shows around 25,000 clones, around 28% of them singletons. The V and J ends lost 5 bases and 3 bases, in that order; junction bases with no gene match: 2. Germline assignment: CDR1 MNHNS and CDR2 SASEGT. The CDR3 contains 14 residues. These data are taken from a study of metastatic and nonmetastatic thyroid tumors. Whole-study findings and limits: Relative to benign nodules, malignant thyroid tumors were reportedly characterized by significantly elevated TCR beta diversity in blood and tumor.

This TCR came from a male donor with papillary thyroid cancer or a benign thyroid nodule (not recorded which). Some clones in this sample may be carry-over from other donors' samples. V usage is TRBV6-1 and J usage is TRBJ2-3; TRBD2 matches 10 bases. Input material: blood. The CDR3: CASSLAGATDTQYF. CDR3 nucleotides: TGTGCCAGCAGTCTAGCGGGAGCGACAGATACGCAGTATTTT.